This TCR beta chain was captured in a study of CD8 T cells in Susac syndrome. The multiple sclerosis controls were treatment-naive patients with relapsing-remitting disease that was stable or active. CD8+ and CD4+ T cells were negatively isolated; TEMRA cells were FACS-enriched. It was with random hexamers that about 0.45 to 1 ug RNA was reverse transcribed. Amplification of TCR beta CDR3 across 54 Vbeta and 13 Jbeta was performed with immunoSEQ multiplex PCR. MiXCR was run by TCRdb on the immunoSEQ multiplex PCR reads, yielding one entry per CDR3 protein. The sample has fewer than 150,000 distinct CDR3 sequences, around nine tenths seen once. Germline lookup yields CDR1 SEHNR and CDR2 FQNEAQ (reference sequence). Trimming stripped 4 bases from V and 4 bases from J, with 10 bases between. CDR3 size: 13 residues.

V gene TRBV7-9 combines with J gene TRBJ1-1; perhaps TRBD1 as D (6 bases). Material for sequencing was CD8+ T cells from PBMCs. The origin of this receptor is a human donor with multiple sclerosis. CDR3 sequence: CASSSTGITEAFF. CDR3 DNA: TGTGCCAGCAGCTCAACAGGGATCACTGAAGCTTTCTTT.